The 13 T cell receptor beta chains reported below all come from one sample, sequenced in a study of T cell repertoires in cytomegalovirus infection. One entry per CDR3 protein, called by TCRdb with MiXCR from the reads. The sample carries under 300,000 distinct CDR3 sequences, 12% recorded once. Sample: PBMCs. Source of these receptors: a human donor in good health (CMV status not recorded). Some clones in this sample may be carry-over from other donors' samples.

The chain links TRBV18 to TRBJ1-2; no reliable D call. Germline V gene sequence: CDR1 KGHSH, CDR2 LQKENI. V was clipped by 0 bases and J by 10 bases, with 12 bases between them. The CDR3 spans 13 residues. The chain's CDR3 is CASSPPDVWAYTF. As DNA, the CDR3 is TGTGCCAGCTCACCACCGGACGTTTGGGCCTACACCTTC.

This clonotype was seen ten or more times. The genes are TRBV7-8 and TRBJ2-3, with TRBD1 matching 8 bases. Looked up from germline, CDR1 is SGHVS and CDR2 is FQNEAQ. The CDR3 covers 17 residues. V dropped 1 base and J dropped 3; count of bases not matched to a gene: 9. The CDR3 region has the DNA TGTGCCAGCAGCTTAGTAGAGGACAGGGTAGAGACAGATACGCAGTATTTT. The encoded protein is CASSLVEDRVETDTQYF.

This clonotype was observed many times. V and J are TRBV7-2 and TRBJ1-3; D might be TRBD1 (6 bases). CDR3 length: 16 residues. Germline CDR1 SGHTA, CDR2 FQGNSA. Deletions cut 5 bases from V and 0 bases from J, with 14 bases between. CDR3 sequence (DNA): TGTGCCAGCAGCCTCCGGGGGGGCTACTCTGGAAACACCATATATTTT. This gives the protein CASSLRGGYSGNTIYF.

In this sample, this clonotype turned up many times. This chain links TRBV12-3 or TRBV12-4 with TRBJ2-1, with 9 positions matching TRBD1. The CDR3 sequence is 14 residues long. Trimming took 6 bases from V and 8 from J; bases not matched to a gene: 8. CDR3 region: CASSRGTGIDEQFF. As DNA, the CDR3 is TGTGCCAGCAGCCGCGGGACAGGGATCGATGAGCAGTTCTTC.

Ten or more counts support this clonotype. This chain joins TRBV28 and TRBJ2-1, with TRBD1 matching over 8 bases. V shed 5 bases, J shed 1 base, and the junction held 7 bases outside the gene matches. This CDR3 has 16 residues. Germline loops: CDR1 MDHEN, CDR2 SYDVKM. CDR3 region: CASSPPGTGSYNEQFF. CDR3 bases: TGTGCCAGCAGTCCTCCAGGGACAGGTTCCTACAATGAGCAGTTCTTC.

There are a few counts of this clonotype. The rearrangement uses TRBV29-1 and TRBJ1-4; D is possibly TRBD1 (6 bases). V was trimmed by 6 bases and J by 5 bases, leaving 16 bases between them. Germline V lookup: CDR1 SQVTM, CDR2 ANQGSEA. The CDR3 has 14 residues. The CDR3 DNA sequence: TGCAGCGTCACGGGGGCCCCTTCCAATGAAAAACTGTTTTTT. Protein product: CSVTGAPSNEKLFF.

This clonotype was detected many times. The chain is built from TRBV12-3 or TRBV12-4 and TRBJ2-3; a weak D match, TRBD1 (6 bases). There are 16 residues in the CDR3. V was pared by 5 bases and J by 0 bases, with 15 bases between. CDR3 in amino acids: CASSPLPGQSTDTQYF. As DNA, the CDR3 is TGTGCCAGCAGTCCGCTTCCGGGACAAAGCACAGATACGCAGTATTTT.

CDR3 nucleotides: TGCAGTGCTAGCAACAGGGCCAATCAGCCCCAGCATTTT. This gives the protein CSASNRANQPQHF. This chain links TRBV20-1 with TRBJ1-5; possible D gene TRBD1, 6 bases. The CDR3 covers 13 residues. V was shortened by 3 bases and J by 3 bases, with 9 bases between the two germline ends. Germline V CDR1 and CDR2: DFQATT, SNEGSKA (reference sequence).

Ten or more counts support this clonotype. This chain uses TRBV6-1 with TRBJ2-2; a possible D gene is TRBD1 (6 bases). Germline V gene sequence: CDR1 MNHNS, CDR2 SASEGT. The CDR3 is 14 residues long. Trimming left V 5 bases short and J 5 bases short, with 12 bases between. The CDR3: CASSSGQGTGELFF. In nucleotides, the CDR3 is TGTGCCAGCAGTTCGGGACAAGGTACCGGGGAGCTGTTTTTT.

This clonotype was picked up many times. The J gene is TRBJ1-1, the V gene TRBV7-2, with 10 bases matching TRBD1. The CDR3 sequence is 13 residues long. The V gene's germline CDR1 is SGHTA and CDR2 FQGNSA. The ends lost 0 bases at V and 11 bases at J; junction bases unmatched: 3. Here the CDR3 DNA reads TGTGCCAGCAGCTTAGCGGGGACAGGGGTGGCTTTCTTT. This gives the protein CASSLAGTGVAFF.

There are a few counts of this clonotype. This chain uses TRBV19 with TRBJ2-4; tentatively, D is TRBD2 (6 bases). V gave up 6 bases and J gave up 10 bases, with 16 bases separating them. Looked up from germline, CDR1 is LNHDA and CDR2 is SQIVND (reference sequence). CDR3 length: 13 amino acids. The CDR3 coding sequence is TGTGCCAGTAGCCCCGGAGGCGGGGATATTCAGTACTTC. Translation: CASSPGGGDIQYF.

This clonotype was seen at least ten times. As DNA, the CDR3 is TGTGCCACCAGCAGAGCAGGACTAGAGGCCCACGAGCAGTACTTC. This sequence encodes CATSRAGLEAHEQYF. The chain joins TRBV15 to TRBJ2-7, with 7 bases aligning to TRBD2. The CDR3 extends over 15 amino acids. The ends lost 1 base at V and 5 bases at J; junction bases unmatched: 8. Germline lookup yields CDR1 LNHNV and CDR2 YYDKDF (reference sequence).

The V call is TRBV10-3, the J call TRBJ2-5; 10 nucleotides line up with TRBD2. V lost 7 bases and J lost 1; bases outside the gene matches: 6. The CDR3 covers 15 residues. Germline V gives CDR1 ENHRY, CDR2 SYGVKD. CDR3 DNA sequence: TGTGCCATCAAGGGAGCGGGGGGGCCCCAAGAGACCCAGTACTTC. This codes for CAIKGAGGPQETQYF.